These 19 T cell receptor beta chains were all obtained from the same sample, sequenced in a study of T cell responses to AZD1222 COVID-19 vaccine. Profiling relied on immunoSEQ multiplex PCR, and the TCRdb table lists in-frame clones only, not all of them. Of approximately 100,000 clones in the sample, approximately 88% were seen once. The sample in question was peripheral blood, obtained on day 0 of AZD1222 vaccination. The receptors derive from an adult in good health.

The rearrangement joins TRBV6-2 or TRBV6-3 to TRBJ1-5; 7 bases are a match to TRBD1. The CDR3 totals 14 residues. Looked up from germline, CDR1 is MNHEY and CDR2 is SVGEGT. Trimming at V came to 5 bases and at J to 4 bases, leaving 5 bases not matched to a gene. CDR3: CASSQGQWNQPQHF. As DNA, the CDR3 is TGTGCCAGCAGTCAGGGACAGTGGAATCAGCCCCAGCATTTT.

The chain carries TRBV6-2 or TRBV6-3 and TRBJ2-5; either TRBD1 or TRBD2 may supply D (5 bases each). The CDR3 length is 11 residues. V was shortened by 2 bases and J by 8 bases, with 6 bases between the two germline ends. CDR1 and CDR2 from the germline V gene are MNHEY and SVGEGT. The CDR3 region has the DNA TGTGCCAGCAGTTACGGGACCACCCAGTACTTC. Translating gives CASSYGTTQYF.

CDR3 in DNA: TGTGCCAGCCAAGTCTCCTCTATTTCGGGACTCAGCACAGATACGCAGTATTTT. Translating gives CASQVSSISGLSTDTQYF. This chain joins TRBV2 and TRBJ2-3; D may be TRBD2 (6 bases). Germline CDR1 SNHLY, CDR2 FYNNEI. This CDR3 has 18 residues. V lost 8 bases, J lost 0 bases, and 24 bases lay in between.

This chain links TRBV6-4 with TRBJ1-2, with 9 positions matching TRBD1. The CDR3 runs to 15 residues. V shed 8 bases and J 3 bases; nucleotides not matched to a gene: 10. Germline loops: CDR1 MRHNA, CDR2 SNTAGT. As DNA, the CDR3 is TGTGCCAGCCGTCCAGGACAGGGGCATTACTATGGCTACACCTTC. Amino acid sequence: CASRPGQGHYYGYTF.

J is TRBJ2-5 and V is TRBV19; no firm D call. The CDR3 loop spans 11 amino acids. Germline CDR1 and CDR2: LNHDA and SQIVND (reference sequence). Between the trimmed V and J ends, which lost 3 bases and 5 bases, there was a span of 4 bases. CDR3 sequence: CASSIRETQYF. CDR3 DNA sequence: TGTGCCAGTAGTATCCGGGAGACCCAGTACTTC.

This clone is termed medium-sized. The CDR3 coding sequence is TGTGCCAGTAGTGGGCTTTTGGGGACAGATACGCAGTATTTT. This gives the protein CASSGLLGTDTQYF. This chain links TRBV19 with TRBJ2-3; D ambiguous. V lost 5 bases to trimming and J lost 3 bases, with 12 bases between them. Germline CDR1 reads LNHDA; CDR2 reads SQIVND (reference sequence). The CDR3 sequence is 14 residues long.

This rearrangement joins TRBV15 to TRBJ2-1; D may be TRBD2 (6 bases). V shed 4 bases and J shed 1 base, with 11 bases lying between them. The CDR3 sequence is 15 residues long. Germline loops: CDR1 LNHNV, CDR2 YYDKDF (reference sequence). The chain's CDR3 is CATSKDSGSYNEQFF. CDR3 DNA: TGTGCCACCAGCAAGGATAGCGGATCCTACAATGAGCAGTTCTTC.

The chain uses TRBV21-1 and TRBJ2-3. TRBV21-1 is described as a pseudogene. The CDR3 covers 16 residues. The CDR3 is CASFYVPGRGGDTQYF. Here the CDR3 DNA reads TGTGCCAGCTTTTACGTCCCAGGGAGAGGAGGAGATACGCAGTATTTT.

The V and J genes are TRBV10-1 and TRBJ2-5; 9 bases map to TRBD2. Per the germline V gene, CDR1 is WNHNN and CDR2 is SYGVQD (reference sequence). V lost 5 bases to trimming and J lost 7 bases; unmatched junction nucleotides: 11. This CDR3 region has 15 residues. The CDR3 region has the DNA TGCGCCAGCAGTTACGAGCGGGGGGCCAGGGGGACCCAGTACTTC. Encoded protein: CASSYERGARGTQYF.

The chain combines TRBV6-6 with TRBJ2-7; 10 bases line up with TRBD1. CDR1 is MNHNY, CDR2 SVGAGI, per germline (reference sequence). This CDR3 has 16 amino acids. The junction had 8 bases not matched to a gene; V was cut back by 5 bases and J by 1 base. DNA for the CDR3: TGTGCCAGCAGTCTTACCGGGACAGGGGCATCCTACGAGCAGTACTTC. Residues: CASSLTGTGASYEQYF.

This chain links TRBV10-3 with TRBJ1-1; D not resolved. Germline CDR1 reads ENHRY; CDR2 reads SYGVKD. V lost 10 bases and J 3 bases, leaving 6 bases between the germline ends. The CDR3 is made up of 10 amino acids. CDR3 in DNA: TGTGCCACCATGGACACTGAAGCTTTCTTT. Protein: CATMDTEAFF.

The chain recombines TRBV15 with TRBJ2-7; D is undetermined. Deletions cut 5 bases from V and 6 bases from J, with 11 bases between. This CDR3 is 12 amino acids long. CDR1 is LNHNV, CDR2 YYDKDF, per germline (reference sequence). The CDR3 is CATSDGYGEQYF. The CDR3 region has the DNA TGTGCCACCAGCGATGGATATGGCGAGCAGTACTTC.

This chain links TRBV20-1 with TRBJ1-2; D gene ambiguous. CDR3 size: 11 residues. Germline V gives CDR1 DFQATT, CDR2 SNEGSKA (reference sequence). V was clipped by 3 bases and J by 4 bases, with 6 bases between them. The CDR3 nucleotides read TGCAGTGCTAGGAGTTTCTATGGCTACACCTTC. Residues: CSARSFYGYTF.

The rearrangement uses TRBV30 and TRBJ1-6, with D possibly being TRBD1 (5 bases). This CDR3 comprises 14 residues. CDR1 is GTSNPN and CDR2 is SVGIG in the germline V gene (reference sequence). Trimming stripped 4 bases from V and 3 bases from J, with 10 bases between. The CDR3 DNA reads as TGTGCCTGGAACGGAGGACACTATAATTCACCCCTCCACTTT. It yields the protein CAWNGGHYNSPLHF. The full variable domain, in which reference TRBV30 and TRBJ1-6 provide the parts outside the CDR3, is SQTIHQWPATLVQPVGSPLSLECTVEGTSNPNLYWYRQAAGRGLQLLFYSVGIGQISSEVPQNLSASRPQDRQFILSSKKLLLSDSGFYLCAWNGGHYNSPLHFGNGTRLTVT.

J is TRBJ1-3 and V is TRBV2; tentative D call: TRBD1 (6 bases). The CDR3 length is 18 residues. The germline V gene encodes CDR1 SNHLY and CDR2 FYNNEI. The V end lost 10 bases, the J end lost 0 bases, and 25 bases lay between the germline ends. The CDR3 nucleotides read TGTGCCATCCCTTTGCATCCGGACAGTGCCATCTCTGGAAACACCATATATTTT. Its protein is CAIPLHPDSAISGNTIYF.

The chain is built from TRBV12-3 or TRBV12-4 and TRBJ1-1; 7 bases are shared with TRBD1. V dropped 5 bases and J dropped 5; count of bases not matched to a gene: 5. The CDR3 is made up of 13 amino acids. The CDR3, as DNA: TGTGCCAGCAGTCCTGGACAGGAAACTGAAGCTTTCTTT. Residues: CASSPGQETEAFF.

J is TRBJ1-1 and V is TRBV4-1, with D perhaps matching TRBD1 (6 bases). The CDR3 has 14 amino acids. Germline V gives CDR1 MGHRA, CDR2 YSYEKL. The germline V and J ends were trimmed by 1 base and 5 bases, with 11 bases remaining between them. The CDR3 coding sequence is TGCGCCAGCAGCCAAGGGGGGGGGCAGACTGAAGCTTTCTTT. Protein: CASSQGGGQTEAFF.

The chain combines TRBV27 with TRBJ2-7; D is ambiguous. Germline CDR1 and CDR2: MNHEY and SMNVEV (reference sequence). This CDR3 has 11 residues. Trimming removed 3 bases from V and 7 bases from J, with 7 bases in between. CDR3 DNA sequence: TGTGCCAGCAGTTTTAGGGCAGAGCAGTACTTC. It is translated as CASSFRAEQYF.

This clone was counted a few times. The genes are TRBV5-1 and TRBJ2-2, with 9 bases fitting TRBD1. The CDR3 has 19 residues. Trimming at V came to 0 bases and at J to 6 bases, leaving 15 bases not matched to a gene. Germline values: CDR1 SGHRS, CDR2 YFSETQ. The CDR3 sequence is CASSLEGTGKIGRAGELFF. The CDR3 DNA sequence: TGCGCCAGCAGCTTGGAGGGGACAGGGAAGATTGGAAGGGCCGGGGAGCTGTTTTTT.